Presented here are 10 T cell receptor beta chains from one specimen sequenced in a study of beta chain features in type 1 diabetes. Expressed TCRB transcripts were sequenced after all isolated RNA was converted to cDNA. Measured with immunoSEQ multiplex PCR; TCRdb has only the in-frame clones, and not every one. The sample contains 900,000 or so clones, about 17% of which appear only once. Sequencing was carried out using naive CD4+ T cells from blood. Source of these receptors: a woman aged 18 to 35 in good health.

The V gene is TRBV19, the J gene TRBJ2-7, with 16 bases that match TRBD2. The CDR3 is 18 amino acids. From germline, CDR1 is LNHDA and CDR2 SQIVND (reference sequence). With V trimmed by 4 bases and J by 1 base, 7 bases remained unmatched. CDR3 nucleotide sequence: TGTGCCAGTAGTAAGGGACTAGCGGGAGGGCGCACTTCCTACGAGCAGTACTTC. Amino acids: CASSKGLAGGRTSYEQYF.

CDR3 bases: TGTGCCAGCAGCCCACGGGGGGAGCATCAGCCCCAGCATTTT. This translates into CASSPRGEHQPQHF. The gene calls are TRBV6-1 and TRBJ1-5; TRBD1 might be the D (5 bases). The CDR3 is 14 amino acids. V shed 6 bases and J shed 5 bases, with 14 bases lying between them. Germline V CDR1 and CDR2: MNHNS, SASEGT.

V is TRBV6-5 and J is TRBJ2-5; 9 positions agree with TRBD2. Trimming removed 0 bases from V and 5 bases from J; junction bases left unmatched: 4. Germline V gives CDR1 MNHEY, CDR2 SVGAGI. The length of the CDR3 is 15 residues. The CDR3 bases are TGTGCCAGCAGTTACTCGGGACTAGCTTTGGAGACCCAGTACTTC. Its translation is CASSYSGLALETQYF.

This clone was found a few times. The chain is built from TRBV7-2 and TRBJ1-5; 7 bases align to TRBD1. The V segment lost 5 bases and the J segment 3 bases; nucleotides outside the gene matches: 4. Germline values: CDR1 SGHTA, CDR2 FQGNSA. The CDR3 is 14 residues long. CDR3 sequence: CASSPGQDNQPQHF. The CDR3, as DNA: TGTGCCAGCAGCCCCGGACAGGACAATCAGCCCCAGCATTTT. Full variable domain (outside the CDR3, taken from reference TRBV7-2 and TRBJ1-5): GAGVSQSPSNKVTEKGKDVELRCDPISGHTALYWYRQSLGQGLEFLIYFQGNSAPDKSGLPSDRFSAERTGGSVSTLTIQRTQQEDSAVYLCASSPGQDNQPQHFGDGTRLSIL.

This clone has a handful of counts. The chain recombines TRBV15 with TRBJ2-5; 8 nucleotides line up with TRBD1. The CDR3 length is 15 residues. J was trimmed by 3 bases and V by 1 base; bases with no gene match: 4. Germline V gives CDR1 LNHNV, CDR2 YYDKDF (reference sequence). The CDR3 DNA is TGTGCCACCAGCAGAGCCCTGGACAGGGAAGAGACCCAGTACTTC. Its protein is CATSRALDREETQYF.

V usage is TRBV7-2 and J usage is TRBJ2-7; D is unclear. The CDR3 length is 14 residues. The germline V and J ends were trimmed by 8 bases and 2 bases, with 16 bases remaining between them. Germline V gene data show CDR1 as SGHTA and CDR2 as FQGNSA. CDR3 in amino acids: CASSPAAKPYEQYF. Here the CDR3 DNA reads TGTGCCAGCTCACCGGCCGCGAAGCCCTACGAGCAGTACTTC. Drawing the rest from reference TRBV7-2 and TRBJ2-7, the complete variable domain is GAGVSQSPSNKVTEKGKDVELRCDPISGHTALYWYRQSLGQGLEFLIYFQGNSAPDKSGLPSDRFSAERTGGSVSTLTIQRTQQEDSAVYLCASSPAAKPYEQYFGPGTRLTVT.

V is TRBV2 and J is TRBJ2-1, with D uncertain. Germline CDR1 and CDR2: SNHLY and FYNNEI. V lost 4 bases and J 0 bases, leaving 7 bases between the germline ends. The CDR3 totals 14 residues. The CDR3 is CASSVGRSYNEQFF. The CDR3 nucleotides are TGTGCCAGCAGTGTTGGTCGCTCCTACAATGAGCAGTTCTTC. Variable domain in full (rest from reference TRBV2 and TRBJ2-1): EPEVTQTPSHQVTQMGQEVILRCVPISNHLYFYWYRQILGQKVEFLVSFYNNEISEKSEIFDDQFSVERPDGSNFTLKIRSTKLEDSAMYFCASSVGRSYNEQFFGPGTRLTVL.

This clone was seen many times. The rearrangement uses TRBV4-3 and TRBJ1-1; D is perhaps TRBD1 (5 bases). The germline V gene has CDR1 LGHNA and CDR2 YSLEER. Between the trimmed V and J ends, which lost 4 bases and 0 bases, there was a span of 6 bases. This CDR3 has 13 amino acids. As DNA, the CDR3 is TGCGCCAGCAGCCGCAGGGTGAACACTGAAGCTTTCTTT. This translates into CASSRRVNTEAFF.

This clone has just a few counts. CDR3 sequence (DNA): TGTGCCAGCAGCCAATATAGACAGGGGGATCCTGGGGAGCTGTTTTTT. The encoded protein is CASSQYRQGDPGELFF. The chain couples TRBV7-3 to TRBJ2-2; 9 bases are a match to TRBD1. CDR3 length equals 16 residues. Germline loops: CDR1 SGHTA, CDR2 FQGTGA. The V gene end was trimmed by 5 bases and the J gene end by 8 bases; junction bases not matched to a gene: 12.

This clone was counted only a few times. The V call is TRBV28, the J call TRBJ2-1; D may be TRBD2 (6 bases). Germline loops: CDR1 MDHEN, CDR2 SYDVKM. Trimming pared 2 bases from V and 8 bases from J, leaving 7 bases between. This CDR3 is built from 12 residues. The CDR3 sequence is CASSLAGHEQFF. CDR3 coding DNA: TGTGCCAGCAGTTTAGCGGGACATGAGCAGTTCTTC.